Following are 18 T cell receptor beta chains from one sample sequenced in a study of T cells in women clearing cervical HPV infection. Measured with immunoSEQ multiplex PCR; TCRdb has only the in-frame clones, and not every one. The sample is made up of over 30,000 clones, and the top ten hold roughly 1.6% of it. The sequencing sample was made of blood buffy coat. The receptors shown here come from a woman aged 18 to 75 with a cervical HPV16 infection that either progressed to CIN3+ or cleared (not recorded which).

With respect to this clone: The observed sequence ends 3 residues before the CDR3 terminus, with the missing tail filled in from the germline J gene. The J gene is TRBJ2-3, the V gene TRBV19; 7 positions agree with TRBD1. This CDR3 spans 17 amino acids. Germline CDR1 and CDR2: LNHDA and SQIVND (reference sequence). CDR3 residues: CASSTGNRGSGNQPQYF. CDR3 bases read: TGTGCCAGTAGTACCGGGAACAGGGGAAGCGGCAATCAGCCG.

Notes on this clone: At one boundary the junction diverges from the germline segment, which might be a read error. The read halts 3 residues ahead of the CDR3 end, with the missing end drawn from the germline J gene. Other DNA sequences of this sample code for an identical CDR3. The J gene is TRBJ1-3, the V gene TRBV30; the D gene is possibly TRBD1 (6 bases). The CDR3 loop spans 17 amino acids. CDR1 is GTSNPN, CDR2 SVGIG, per germline (reference sequence). Partial CDR3 DNA: TGTGCCTGGAGTGGATTTCCGGACAGCATCTCTGGAAACACT. It codes for CAWSGFPDSISGNT. The entire CDR3 reads CAWSGFPDSISGNTIYF.

As concerns this clone: The sequence runs out 3 residues before the end of the CDR3; the remainder is reconstructed from the germline J gene. The V gene is TRBV7-8, the J gene TRBJ1-6; D may be TRBD1 (6 bases). The CDR3 length is 16 residues. V lost 3 bases to trimming and J lost 7 bases, with 16 bases between them. Per germline, CDR1 SGHVS and CDR2 FQNEAQ. CDR3 sequence reads: CASSFGTGSVNSPLHF. CDR3 bases read: TGTGCCAGCAGCTTCGGTACAGGGTCGGTGAATTCACCC.

Comment on this clone: At one boundary the junction diverges from the germline segment, which might be a read error. The CDR3 end falls 3 residues outside the read, so it is completed with the germline J gene. This chain links TRBV7-8 with TRBJ1-3; D not resolved. CDR1 and CDR2 from the germline V gene are SGHVS and FQNEAQ. The CDR3 loop spans 17 amino acids. The CDR3 DNA, read in part, is TGTGCCAGCAGCCACCTCCGGGCCGCTAGCTCTGGAAACACG. Protein sequence: CASSHLRAASSGNT. In full, the CDR3 reads CASSHLRAASSGNTIYF.

Comment on this clone: The CDR3 end is not reached by the read, which stops 3 residues before it; the germline J gene fills it in. The chain couples TRBV18 to TRBJ1-5; 7 bases agree with TRBD1. CDR1 is KGHSH, CDR2 LQKENI, per germline. CDR3 size: 14 residues. V lost 6 bases and J lost 3; bases outside the gene matches: 5. CDR3 DNA (partial): TGTGCCAGCTCGGAGACAGGGCCCAATCAGCCC. Protein: CASSETGPNQP. The whole CDR3 protein reads CASSETGPNQPQHF.

The CDR3 DNA, read in part, is TGTGCCAGCCTAGACTACGGGAAGGGCGGTGAACAGCCC. It is translated as CASLDYGKGGEQP. The whole CDR3 region reads CASLDYGKGGEQPQHF. The chain carries TRBV19 and TRBJ1-5, with no clear D. The sequenced fragment ends 3 residues before the CDR3 boundary, so the rest is inferred from the germline J gene. Germline CDR1 LNHDA, CDR2 SQIVND (reference sequence). The CDR3 runs to 16 residues. V lost 9 bases and J lost 7, with 25 bases in between.

Turning to this clone: The read falls 3 residues short of the CDR3 end, and the missing part is taken from the germline J gene. The chain links TRBV7-9 to TRBJ1-4; 8 nucleotides agree with TRBD1. There are 15 residues in the CDR3. The V gene's germline CDR1 is SEHNR and CDR2 FQNEAQ (reference sequence). Here the CDR3 reads CASSSTRGLDSPLFF. The CDR3 bases that were read are TGTGCCAGCAGCTCCACCAGGGGGCTGGATTCACCA.

About this clone: With the read ending 3 residues before the CDR3 end, the germline J gene is used to fill in that end. The chain joins TRBV20-1 to TRBJ2-3, with TRBD1 identical over 10 bases. The germline CDR1 and CDR2 sequences are DFQATT and SNEGSKA (reference sequence). The CDR3 runs to 19 residues. CDR3 DNA, as far as it was read: TGCAGTGCTAGAGATCCGGACAGGGGGACGTGGTATGACCAAGAGACG. Translating gives CSARDPDRGTWYDQET. The whole CDR3 region reads CSARDPDRGTWYDQETQYF.

With regard to this clone: The read finishes 3 residues shy of the CDR3 end, and the germline J gene is used to complete it. The chain recombines TRBV19 with TRBJ2-5; D is ambiguous. The CDR3 is 13 amino acids. Trimming took 1 base from V and 1 from J, leaving 4 bases between them. CDR1 LNHDA and CDR2 SQIVND come from the germline V gene (reference sequence). The sequenced CDR3 bases are TGTGCCAGTAGTATAGTCTCCCAAGAGACC. It codes for CASSIVSQET. The entire CDR3 protein is CASSIVSQETQYF.

Worth noting for this clone: The missing CDR3 end, 3 residues past where the read stops, is filled in from the germline J gene. The chain is built from TRBV20-1 and TRBJ2-1, with 11 bases lining up with TRBD2. V dropped 0 bases and J dropped 7; count of bases not matched to a gene: 8. Germline lookup yields CDR1 DFQATT and CDR2 SNEGSKA (reference sequence). There are 16 residues in the CDR3. CDR3 bases read: TGCAGTGCTAGAGAATCCCCCGGACTAGCGGGTAATGAG. Amino acids: CSARESPGLAGNE. The CDR3 reads in full as CSARESPGLAGNEQFF.

Details on this clone: The DNA ends 3 residues before the CDR3 does, and the rest of the CDR3 is filled in from the germline J gene. V usage is TRBV20-1 and J usage is TRBJ1-6, with D uncertain. CDR1 is DFQATT, CDR2 SNEGSKA, per germline (reference sequence). The CDR3 spans 12 residues. CDR3 bases read: TGCAGTGCTAGACAGGTTCCCGTTTCC. Its protein is CSARQVPVS. The entire CDR3 is CSARQVPVSLHF.

On this clone: Read data end 3 residues before the CDR3 end; the end is taken from the germline J gene. V is TRBV5-1 and J is TRBJ2-2; TRBD2 might be the D (5 bases). CDR3 length equals 13 residues. From germline, CDR1 is SGHRS and CDR2 YFSETQ. CDR3 residues: CASSSERYEKLFF. The CDR3 bases that were read are TGCGCCAGCAGCTCGGAGCGGTACGAAAAG.

Comment on this clone: The observed sequence ends 3 residues before the CDR3 terminus, with the missing tail filled in from the germline J gene. The genes are TRBV2 and TRBJ2-2; tentatively, D is TRBD1 (7 bases). From germline, CDR1 is SNHLY and CDR2 FYNNEI. The CDR3 extends over 15 amino acids. CDR3 sequence reads: CASRRDRSTNEKLFF. CDR3 bases read: TGTGCCAGCAGGCGGGACAGATCAACTAATGAAAAG.

Worth noting for this clone: The read gets to within 3 residues of the CDR3 end, and the germline J gene fills in the rest. The rearrangement links TRBV29-1 to TRBJ1-2; 7 bases map to TRBD1. CDR3 length equals 15 residues. Germline CDR1 SQVTM, CDR2 ANQGSEA. This chain's CDR3 is CSVVGAPGTVYDYTF. Partial CDR3 DNA: TGCAGCGTTGTAGGGGCCCCCGGGACAGTGTACGAC.

A note on this clone: The read terminates 3 residues before the CDR3 end, so the remaining end is supplied by the germline J gene. This rearrangement joins TRBV18 to TRBJ1-2, with 9 positions matching TRBD1. CDR1 KGHSH and CDR2 LQKENI come from the germline V gene. The CDR3 has 16 amino acids. The DNA read from the CDR3 is TGTGCCAGCTCACCGGGGCTGGGACAGGGACCAGATACC. Protein product: CASSPGLGQGPDT. The full-length CDR3 reads as CASSPGLGQGPDTYTF.

To note about this clone: The read ends 3 residues early relative to the CDR3; the germline J gene fills the gap. The chain recombines TRBV7-8 with TRBJ2-1; 16 bases are a match to TRBD2. With 7 bases clipped from V and 1 base from J, the junction kept 7 bases outside the gene matches. Looked up from germline, CDR1 is SGHVS and CDR2 is FQNEAQ. The CDR3 sequence is 18 residues long. CDR3 DNA (partial): TGTGCCAGCACCCCGTCGGGACTAGCGGGGGGGTCCTACAATGAG. Translation gives CASTPSGLAGGSYNE. The entire CDR3 protein reads CASTPSGLAGGSYNEQFF.

As regards this clone: The read is 3 residues too short to cover the CDR3 end, so that end is filled in from the germline J gene. The gene calls are TRBV4-1 and TRBJ2-2, with 10 bases fitting TRBD2. The germline V gene encodes CDR1 MGHRA and CDR2 YSYEKL. Trimming at V came to 4 bases and at J to 1 base, leaving 0 bases not matched to a gene. This CDR3 contains 15 residues. The DNA read from the CDR3 is TGCGCCAGCAGCCTAGCGGGAGGGAACACCGGGGAG. Residues: CASSLAGGNTGE. The whole CDR3 protein reads CASSLAGGNTGELFF.

Comment on this clone: The CDR3 is cut off 3 residues early in the read; its end comes from the germline J gene. V usage is TRBV27 and J usage is TRBJ2-3; possibly TRBD1 for D (5 bases). The length of the CDR3 is 14 residues. Germline V gives CDR1 MNHEY, CDR2 SMNVEV (reference sequence). Trimming left V 3 bases short and J 4 bases short, with 11 bases between. Incomplete CDR3 DNA: TGTGCCAGCAGTTTCCCTGGGGCGGCAGATACG. Translating gives CASSFPGAADT. The entire CDR3 reads CASSFPGAADTQYF.